This TCR beta chain was captured by sequencing in a study of CD8 T cells in Susac syndrome. TEMRA cells were enriched by FACS, and CD4+ and CD8+ T cells were negatively isolated. Germline V gene data show CDR1 as DFQATT and CDR2 as SNEGSKA (reference sequence). There are 15 residues in the CDR3. With V trimmed by 5 bases and J by 2 bases, 9 bases remained unmatched. A quantity of about 0.5 to 1 ug RNA underwent reverse transcription using random hexamers. With immunoSEQ multiplex PCR, TCR beta CDR3 was amplified across 54 Vbeta and 13 Jbeta. MiXCR was run by TCRdb on the immunoSEQ multiplex PCR reads, yielding one entry per CDR3 protein. The sample includes 180,000 or so distinct CDR3 sequences, 85% to 95% of them seen just once. With respect to this clonotype: What it recognizes is unknown.

Whole-study results and caveats: Expansion of clones was not seen in the CD4+ T cell repertoires of Susac syndrome. As the study acknowledged, the number of individuals in its TCR sequencing and HLA analysis was relatively small.

The rearrangement joins TRBV20-1 to TRBJ2-1; 7 bases match TRBD2. This sequence originates from a human donor with Susac syndrome. Sequenced input: CD4+ T cells from PBMCs. CDR3 DNA sequence: TGCAGTGCTCAGCCTTATGGGAGGGCCTACAATGAGCAGTTCTTC. It is translated as CSAQPYGRAYNEQFF.